This TCR beta chain originates from a study of T cells in Graves' hyperthyroidism and ophthalmopathy. Study information: Once the initial diagnosis was made, peripheral blood was obtained before any treatment.

TCR beta CDR3 region amplification was performed from RNA transcripts. Researchers ran a first-round RT-PCR on the TCR CDR3 using the HTBI primer set. MiXCR, applied by TCRdb to the multiplex PCR reads, yields one record per CDR3 protein. The sample holds around 180,000 distinct CDR3 sequences, about a sixth seen once. Whole-study findings and limits: The model's output predicted ophthalmopathy at a median of approximately 6.5 months prior to onset.

Germline values: CDR1 MGHRA, CDR2 YSYEKL. The CDR3 covers 15 residues. With 3 bases removed from V and 1 base from J, the gap between germline ends came to 12 bases. The sample holds many counts of this clonotype. Its antigen is undetermined. This sequence originates from a woman in her 50s with Graves' hyperthyroidism. This chain uses TRBV4-1 with TRBJ1-2; D is unclear. Sequencing used blood. CDR3 region: CASSHPGSVNYGYTF. CDR3 sequence (DNA): TGCGCCAGCAGCCACCCCGGGTCGGTTAACTATGGCTACACCTTC.